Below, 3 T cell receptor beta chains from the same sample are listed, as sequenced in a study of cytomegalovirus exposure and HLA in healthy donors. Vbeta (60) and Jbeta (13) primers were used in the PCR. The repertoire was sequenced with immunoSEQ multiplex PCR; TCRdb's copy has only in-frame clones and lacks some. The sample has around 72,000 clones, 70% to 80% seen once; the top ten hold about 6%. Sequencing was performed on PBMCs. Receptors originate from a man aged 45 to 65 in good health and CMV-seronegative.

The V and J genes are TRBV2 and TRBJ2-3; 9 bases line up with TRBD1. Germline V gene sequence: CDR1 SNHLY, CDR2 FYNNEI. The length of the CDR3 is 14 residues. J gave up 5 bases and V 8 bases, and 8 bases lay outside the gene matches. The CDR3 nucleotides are TGTGCCAGCTCCGGGACAGGGTCTAAAGATACGCAGTATTTT. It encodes CASSGTGSKDTQYF.

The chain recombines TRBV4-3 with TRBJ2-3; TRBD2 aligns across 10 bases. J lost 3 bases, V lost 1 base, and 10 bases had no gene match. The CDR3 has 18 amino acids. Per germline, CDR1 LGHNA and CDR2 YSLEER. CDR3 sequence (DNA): TGCGCCAGCAGCCAAGGGCCAGCGGGAGGGAGGGGAACAGATACGCAGTATTTT. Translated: CASSQGPAGGRGTDTQYF.

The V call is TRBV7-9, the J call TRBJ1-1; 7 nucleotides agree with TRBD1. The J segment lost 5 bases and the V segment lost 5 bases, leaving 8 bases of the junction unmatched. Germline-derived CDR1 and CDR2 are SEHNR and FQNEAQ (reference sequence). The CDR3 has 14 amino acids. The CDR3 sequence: CASSLDRDWTEAFF. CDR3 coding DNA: TGTGCCAGCAGCCTTGACAGGGATTGGACTGAAGCTTTCTTT.